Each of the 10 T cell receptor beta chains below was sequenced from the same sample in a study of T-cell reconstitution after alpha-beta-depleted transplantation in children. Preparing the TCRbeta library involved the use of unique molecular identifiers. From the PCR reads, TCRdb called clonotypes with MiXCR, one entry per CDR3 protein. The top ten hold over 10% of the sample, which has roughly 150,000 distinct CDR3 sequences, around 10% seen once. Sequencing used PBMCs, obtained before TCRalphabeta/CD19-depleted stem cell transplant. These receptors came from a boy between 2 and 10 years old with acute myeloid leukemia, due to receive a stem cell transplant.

Here the CDR3 DNA reads TGTGCCACCACCCCAACTATACTAGCCAAAAACATTCAGTACTTC. This translates into CATTPTILAKNIQYF. J is TRBJ2-4 and V is TRBV3-2. TRBV3-2 is flagged as a pseudogene. The CDR3 totals 15 residues.

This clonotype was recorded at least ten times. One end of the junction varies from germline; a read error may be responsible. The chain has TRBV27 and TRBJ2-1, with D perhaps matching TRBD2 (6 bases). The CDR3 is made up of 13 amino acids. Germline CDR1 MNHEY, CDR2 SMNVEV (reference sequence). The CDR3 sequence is CASSSQTAGDPTF. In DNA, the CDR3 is TGTGCCAGCAGTTCCCAGACAGCGGGCGACCCCACCTTC.

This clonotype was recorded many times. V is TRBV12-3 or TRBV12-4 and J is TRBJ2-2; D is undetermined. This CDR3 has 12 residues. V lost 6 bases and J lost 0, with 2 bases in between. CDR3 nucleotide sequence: TGTGCCAGCAGCACGAACACCGGGGAGCTGTTTTTT. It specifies CASSTNTGELFF.

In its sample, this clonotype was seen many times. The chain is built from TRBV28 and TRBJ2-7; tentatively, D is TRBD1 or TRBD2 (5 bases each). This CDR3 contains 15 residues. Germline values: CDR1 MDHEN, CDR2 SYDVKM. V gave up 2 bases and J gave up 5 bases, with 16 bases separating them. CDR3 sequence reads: CASSLLLGERDEQYF. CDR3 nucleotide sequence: TGTGCCAGCAGTTTACTCTTGGGGGAGAGAGACGAGCAGTACTTC.

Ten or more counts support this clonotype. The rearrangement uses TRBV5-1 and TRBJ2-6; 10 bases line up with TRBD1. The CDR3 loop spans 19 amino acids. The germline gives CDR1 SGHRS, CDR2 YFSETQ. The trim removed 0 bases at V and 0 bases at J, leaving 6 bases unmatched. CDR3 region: CASSLEGTGDPSGANVLTF. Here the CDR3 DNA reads TGCGCCAGCAGCTTGGAGGGGACAGGGGACCCCTCTGGGGCCAACGTCCTGACTTTC.

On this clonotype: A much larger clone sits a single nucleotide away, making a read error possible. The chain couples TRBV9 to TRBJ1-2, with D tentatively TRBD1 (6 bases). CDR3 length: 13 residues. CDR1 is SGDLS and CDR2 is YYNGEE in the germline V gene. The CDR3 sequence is CASSGQANYGDTF. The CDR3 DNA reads TGTGCCAGCAGCGGACAGGCTAACTATGGCGACACCTTC.

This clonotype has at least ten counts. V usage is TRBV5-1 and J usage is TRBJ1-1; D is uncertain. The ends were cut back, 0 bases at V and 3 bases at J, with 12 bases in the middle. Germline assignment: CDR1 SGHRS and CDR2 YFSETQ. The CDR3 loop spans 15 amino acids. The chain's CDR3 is CASSLEVIGDTEAFF. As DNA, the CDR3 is TGCGCCAGCAGCTTGGAAGTGATCGGGGACACTGAAGCTTTCTTT.

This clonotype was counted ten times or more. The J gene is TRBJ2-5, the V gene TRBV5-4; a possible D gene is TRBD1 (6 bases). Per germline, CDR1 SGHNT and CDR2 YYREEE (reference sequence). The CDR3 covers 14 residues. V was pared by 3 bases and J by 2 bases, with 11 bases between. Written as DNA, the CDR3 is TGTGCCAGCAGCTCCTTCGACAGGCAAGAGACCCAGTACTTC. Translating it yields CASSSFDRQETQYF.

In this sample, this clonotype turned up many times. The CDR3 loop reads CSAATSGGANEQFF. The CDR3 region has the DNA TGCAGCGCCGCGACTAGCGGGGGGGCCAATGAGCAGTTCTTC. The rearrangement uses TRBV29-1 and TRBJ2-1; 14 nucleotides align to TRBD2. V shed 7 bases, J shed 6 bases, and the junction held 5 bases outside the gene matches. Per the germline V gene, CDR1 is SQVTM and CDR2 is ANQGSEA. The CDR3 is made up of 14 amino acids.

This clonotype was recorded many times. The DNA for the CDR3 is TGCAGTGCTAGAGATCCGGCTAGCGGGAGGGATACGCAGTATTTT. Translation: CSARDPASGRDTQYF. The chain couples TRBV20-1 to TRBJ2-3, with 11 nucleotides matching TRBD2. The CDR3 is 15 residues long. Unmatched junction bases numbered 5, after V lost 0 bases and J lost 6 bases. Germline CDR1 is DFQATT and CDR2 is SNEGSKA (reference sequence).